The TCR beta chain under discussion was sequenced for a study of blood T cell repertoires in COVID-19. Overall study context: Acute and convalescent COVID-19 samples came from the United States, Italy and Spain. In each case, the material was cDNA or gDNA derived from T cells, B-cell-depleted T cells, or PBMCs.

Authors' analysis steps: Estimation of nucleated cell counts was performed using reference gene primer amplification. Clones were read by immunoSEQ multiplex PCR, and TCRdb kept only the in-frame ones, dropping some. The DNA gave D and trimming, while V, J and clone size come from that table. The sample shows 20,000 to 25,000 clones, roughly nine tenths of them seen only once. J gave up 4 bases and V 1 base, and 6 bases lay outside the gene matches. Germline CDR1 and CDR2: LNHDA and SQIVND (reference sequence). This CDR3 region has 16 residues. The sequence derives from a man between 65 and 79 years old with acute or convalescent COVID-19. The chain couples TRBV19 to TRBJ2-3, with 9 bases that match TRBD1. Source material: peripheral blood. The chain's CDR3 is CASSIGVGQGADTQYF. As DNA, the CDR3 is TGTGCCAGTAGTATAGGAGTGGGACAGGGAGCAGATACGCAGTATTTT.